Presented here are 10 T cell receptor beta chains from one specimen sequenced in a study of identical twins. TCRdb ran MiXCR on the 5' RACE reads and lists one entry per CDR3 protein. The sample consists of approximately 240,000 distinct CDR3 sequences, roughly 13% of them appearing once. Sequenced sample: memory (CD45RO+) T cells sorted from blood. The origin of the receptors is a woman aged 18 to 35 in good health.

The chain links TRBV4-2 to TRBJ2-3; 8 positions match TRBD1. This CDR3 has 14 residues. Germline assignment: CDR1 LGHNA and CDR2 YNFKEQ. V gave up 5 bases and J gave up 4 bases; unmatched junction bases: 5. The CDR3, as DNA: TGTGCCAGCAGCAGAGGACAGGGTTCAGATACGCAGTATTTT. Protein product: CASSRGQGSDTQYF.

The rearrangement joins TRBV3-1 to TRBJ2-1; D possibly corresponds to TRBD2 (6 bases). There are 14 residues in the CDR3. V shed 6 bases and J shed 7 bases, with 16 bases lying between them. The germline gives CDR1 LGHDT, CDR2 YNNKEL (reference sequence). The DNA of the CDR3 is TGTGCCAGCAGTCATTCCGGGAGTGGGAATGAGCAGTTCTTC. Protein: CASSHSGSGNEQFF.

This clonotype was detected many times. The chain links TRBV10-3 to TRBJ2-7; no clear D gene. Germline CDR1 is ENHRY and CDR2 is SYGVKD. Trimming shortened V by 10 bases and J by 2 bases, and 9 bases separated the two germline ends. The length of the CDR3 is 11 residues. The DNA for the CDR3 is TGTGCCACCCTATCCACCTACGAGCAGTACTTC. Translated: CATLSTYEQYF.

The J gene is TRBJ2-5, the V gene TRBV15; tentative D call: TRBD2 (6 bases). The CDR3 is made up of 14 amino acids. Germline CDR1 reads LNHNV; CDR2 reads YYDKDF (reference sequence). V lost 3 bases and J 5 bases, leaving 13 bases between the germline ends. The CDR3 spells CATSSRGGSETQYF. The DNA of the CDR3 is TGTGCCACCAGCAGTCGGGGAGGCAGCGAGACCCAGTACTTC.

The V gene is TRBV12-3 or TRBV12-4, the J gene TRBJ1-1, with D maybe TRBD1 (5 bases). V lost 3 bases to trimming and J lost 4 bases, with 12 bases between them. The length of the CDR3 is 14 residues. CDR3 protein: CASSFGIGGTEAFF. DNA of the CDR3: TGTGCCAGCAGTTTCGGAATCGGGGGCACTGAAGCTTTCTTT.

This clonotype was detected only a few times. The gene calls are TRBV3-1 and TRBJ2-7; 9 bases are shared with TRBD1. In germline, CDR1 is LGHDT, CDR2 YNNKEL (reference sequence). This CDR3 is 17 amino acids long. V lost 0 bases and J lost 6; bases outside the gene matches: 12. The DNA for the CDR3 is TGTGCCAGCAGCCAAGATTTAGGGGGACAGGGTCAATCCGAGCAGTACTTC. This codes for CASSQDLGGQGQSEQYF.

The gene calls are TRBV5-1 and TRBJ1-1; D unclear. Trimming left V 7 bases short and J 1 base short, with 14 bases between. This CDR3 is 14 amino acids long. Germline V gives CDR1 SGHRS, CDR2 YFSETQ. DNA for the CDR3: TGCGCCAGCCGCTCGAAAGCGGAGAACACTGAAGCTTTCTTT. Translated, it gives CASRSKAENTEAFF.

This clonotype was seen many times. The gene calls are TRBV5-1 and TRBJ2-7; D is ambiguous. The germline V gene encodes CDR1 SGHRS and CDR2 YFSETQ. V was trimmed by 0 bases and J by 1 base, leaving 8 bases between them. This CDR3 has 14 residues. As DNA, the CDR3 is TGCGCCAGCAGCTTGGGACCCGCTTCCTACGAGCAGTACTTC. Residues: CASSLGPASYEQYF.

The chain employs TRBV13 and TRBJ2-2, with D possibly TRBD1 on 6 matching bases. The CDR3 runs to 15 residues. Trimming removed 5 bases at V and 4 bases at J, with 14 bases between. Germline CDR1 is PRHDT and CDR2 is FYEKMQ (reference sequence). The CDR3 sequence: CASSVHRVGTGELFF. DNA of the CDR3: TGTGCCAGCAGCGTTCACAGGGTGGGCACCGGGGAGCTGTTTTTT.

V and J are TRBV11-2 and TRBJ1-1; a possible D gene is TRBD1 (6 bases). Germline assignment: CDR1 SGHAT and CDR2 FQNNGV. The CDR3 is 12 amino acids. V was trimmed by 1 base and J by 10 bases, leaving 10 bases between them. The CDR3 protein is CASSLGQGRAFF. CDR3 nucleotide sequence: TGTGCCAGCAGCTTAGGGCAGGGGCGAGCTTTCTTT.